This T cell receptor (beta chain) is drawn from a study of T cell responses to AZD1222 COVID-19 vaccine. Study details: It was second doses at about 4 or about 12 weeks that were pooled. Study results and limitations: Spike-specific TCR repertoires showed rising breadth and depth after two AZD1222 doses. Spike-wide vaccine-associated CD4 TCRs dominated at 160-218 and 743-854. Most donors were white British, females outnumbered males, and clonal diversity was possibly underestimated.

Comment on this clone: As yet, its antigen is unknown.

Using immunoSEQ multiplex PCR, the repertoire was profiled, and TCRdb retains in-frame clones only, with some absent. This sample has about 85,000 clones; approximately 86% occur once, and the top ten carry over 7.5%. The sequence came from an adult in good health. The sequences come from peripheral blood, collected on day 0 of AZD1222 vaccination.

The CDR3 reads CASSLKEQGEYSSLMNTEAFF. CDR3 nucleotides: TGTGCCAGCAGCCTTAAAGAACAGGGGGAATACTCCTCCTTAATGAACACTGAAGCTTTCTTT. The chain employs TRBV4-2 and TRBJ1-1; 8 nucleotides align to TRBD1. The junction had 22 bases not matched to a gene; V was cut back by 4 bases and J by 0 bases. The CDR3 loop spans 21 amino acids. Germline-derived CDR1 and CDR2 are LGHNA and YNFKEQ.